The present T cell receptor (beta chain) was sequenced within a study of blood T cell repertoires in COVID-19. Trimming removed 2 bases from V and 4 bases from J; junction bases left unmatched: 5. The germline V gene encodes CDR1 SGHNT and CDR2 YENEEA. This CDR3 is 17 amino acids long. Clones were read by immunoSEQ multiplex PCR, and TCRdb kept only the in-frame ones, dropping some. There are around 300,000 clones in the sample; 85% to 90% occur only once, and under 3% lies in the top ten. Participant age was roughly 18 to 90 years, and participants resided in roughly 25 US areas. Cohorts were based on clinical histories the participants reported. Two negative PCRs, clearance, or symptom resolution were required of recovered Cohort 3 donors.

The V call is TRBV11-3, the J call TRBJ2-2; TRBD2 agrees at 12 bases. Sequencing used PBMCs or T cells enriched from blood (not recorded which). The source is a woman between 18 and 29 years old who had recovered from COVID-19. The CDR3 protein is CASSLLSSGGATGELFF. CDR3 sequence (DNA): TGTGCCAGCAGCTTATTGTCTAGCGGGGGGGCCACCGGGGAGCTGTTTTTT.